The present T cell receptor (beta chain) was sequenced within a study of T cell responses to AZD1222 COVID-19 vaccine. General study points: As reported, nearly half of all spike-specific TCRs target variant regions that are unmutated. Donors in the cohort were predominantly white British and more often female, and clonal diversity was possibly underestimated. Vaccination with two AZD1222 doses was followed by a rise in Spike-specific TCR breadth and depth.

Germline loops: CDR1 MNHEY, CDR2 SVGAGI. The CDR3 contains 16 residues. V lost 3 bases and J 7 bases, leaving 16 bases between the germline ends. The assay was immunoSEQ multiplex PCR, and TCRdb's table has in-frame clones only and misses some. The data contain more than 250,000 clones, 90% to 95% of them singletons. As regards this clone: Its antigen is still unknown.

This sequence joins TRBV6-5 and TRBJ1-6; D gene unclear. The specimen was peripheral blood, collected on day 0 of AZD1222 vaccination. The sequence was obtained from an adult in good health. CDR3 DNA sequence: TGTGCCAGCAGTTATTACGGATCGGGGTCCAATTCACCCCTCCACTTT. This gives the protein CASSYYGSGSNSPLHF.